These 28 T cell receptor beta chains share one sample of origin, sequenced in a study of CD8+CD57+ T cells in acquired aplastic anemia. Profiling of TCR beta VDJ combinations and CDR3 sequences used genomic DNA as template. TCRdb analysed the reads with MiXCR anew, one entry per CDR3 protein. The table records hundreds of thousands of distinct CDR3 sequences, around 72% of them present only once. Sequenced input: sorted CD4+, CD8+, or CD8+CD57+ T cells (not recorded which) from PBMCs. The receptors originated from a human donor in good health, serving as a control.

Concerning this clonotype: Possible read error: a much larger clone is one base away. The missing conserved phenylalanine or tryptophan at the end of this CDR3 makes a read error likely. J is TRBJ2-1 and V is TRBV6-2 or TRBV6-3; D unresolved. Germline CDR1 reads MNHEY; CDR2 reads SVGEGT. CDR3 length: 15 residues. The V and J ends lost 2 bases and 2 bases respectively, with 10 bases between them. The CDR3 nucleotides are TGTGCCAGCAGTTACAGGATCAGTACCTACAATGAGCAGTTCTCC. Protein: CASSYRISTYNEQFS.

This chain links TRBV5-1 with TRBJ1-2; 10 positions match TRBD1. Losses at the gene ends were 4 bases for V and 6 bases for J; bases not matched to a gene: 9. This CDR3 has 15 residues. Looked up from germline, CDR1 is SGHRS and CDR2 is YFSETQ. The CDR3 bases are TGCGCCAGCAGCCAGGGACAGGGGATGGTCGATGGCTACACCTTC. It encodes CASSQGQGMVDGYTF.

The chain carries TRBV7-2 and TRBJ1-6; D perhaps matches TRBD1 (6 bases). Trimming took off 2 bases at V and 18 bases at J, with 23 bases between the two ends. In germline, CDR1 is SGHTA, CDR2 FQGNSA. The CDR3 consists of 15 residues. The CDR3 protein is CASSLNLGTSTYGHF. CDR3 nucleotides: TGTGCCAGCAGCTTAAACCTTGGGACATCAACCTATGGCCACTTT. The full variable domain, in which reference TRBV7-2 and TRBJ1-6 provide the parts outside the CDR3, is GAGVSQSPSNKVTEKGKDVELRCDPISGHTALYWYRQSLGQGLEFLIYFQGNSAPDKSGLPSDRFSAERTGGSVSTLTIQRTQQEDSAVYLCASSLNLGTSTYGHFGNGTRLTVT.

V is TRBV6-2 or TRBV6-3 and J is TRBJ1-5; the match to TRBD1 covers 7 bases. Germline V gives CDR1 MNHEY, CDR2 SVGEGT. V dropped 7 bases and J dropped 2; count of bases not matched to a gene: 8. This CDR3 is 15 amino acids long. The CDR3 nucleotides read TGTGCCAGCATAAGTACAGGGGCGGGCAATCAGCCCCAGCATTTT. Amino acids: CASISTGAGNQPQHF.

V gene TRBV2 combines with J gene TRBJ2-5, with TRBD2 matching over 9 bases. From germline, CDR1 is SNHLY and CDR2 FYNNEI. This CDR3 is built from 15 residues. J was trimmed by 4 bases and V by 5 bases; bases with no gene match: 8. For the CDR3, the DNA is TGTGCCAGCAGTCCGCCGACTAGCGGCACAGAGACCCAGTACTTC. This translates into CASSPPTSGTETQYF. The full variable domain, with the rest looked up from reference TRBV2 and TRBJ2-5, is EPEVTQTPSHQVTQMGQEVILRCVPISNHLYFYWYRQILGQKVEFLVSFYNNEISEKSEIFDDQFSVERPDGSNFTLKIRSTKLEDSAMYFCASSPPTSGTETQYFGPGTRLLVL.

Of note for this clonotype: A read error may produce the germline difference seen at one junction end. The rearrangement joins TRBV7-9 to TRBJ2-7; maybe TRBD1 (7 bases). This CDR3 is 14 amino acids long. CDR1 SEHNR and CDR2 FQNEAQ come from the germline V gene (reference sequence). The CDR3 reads CASSGEEGAYEQNF. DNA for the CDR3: TGTGCCAGCAGCGGAGAGGAGGGGGCTTACGAGCAGAACTTC.

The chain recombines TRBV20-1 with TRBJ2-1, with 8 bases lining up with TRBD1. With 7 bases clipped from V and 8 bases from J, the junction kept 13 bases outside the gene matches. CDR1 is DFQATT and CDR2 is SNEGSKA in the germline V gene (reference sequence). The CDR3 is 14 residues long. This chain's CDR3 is CSVTGQAGKHEQFF. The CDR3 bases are TGCAGTGTAACGGGACAGGCGGGGAAACATGAGCAGTTCTTC.

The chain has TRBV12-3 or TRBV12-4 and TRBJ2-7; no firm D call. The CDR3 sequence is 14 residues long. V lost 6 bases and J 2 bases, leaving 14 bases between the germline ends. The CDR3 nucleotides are TGTGCCAGCAGCCTCGGGCCCAGAACCTACGAGCAGTACTTC. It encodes CASSLGPRTYEQYF.

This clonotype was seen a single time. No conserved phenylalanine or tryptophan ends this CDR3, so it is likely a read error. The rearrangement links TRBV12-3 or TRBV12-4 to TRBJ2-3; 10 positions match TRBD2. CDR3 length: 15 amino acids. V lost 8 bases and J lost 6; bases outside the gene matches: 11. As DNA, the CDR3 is TGTGCCAGCGGCCGCCTAGCGGGAGCGGGTGATACGCAGTATTCT. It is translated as CASGRLAGAGDTQYS.

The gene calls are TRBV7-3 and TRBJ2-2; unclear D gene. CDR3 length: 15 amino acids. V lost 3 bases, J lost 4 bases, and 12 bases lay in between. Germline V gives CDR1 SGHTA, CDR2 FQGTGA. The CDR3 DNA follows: TGTGCCAGCAGCTTGCATGGTGGTATCACCGGGGAGCTGTTTTTT. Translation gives CASSLHGGITGELFF.

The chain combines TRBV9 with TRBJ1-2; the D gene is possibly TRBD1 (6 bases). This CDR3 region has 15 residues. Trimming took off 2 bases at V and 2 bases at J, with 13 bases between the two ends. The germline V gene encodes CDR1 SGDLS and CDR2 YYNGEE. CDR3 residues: CASSVSGGENYGYTF. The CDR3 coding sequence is TGTGCCAGCAGCGTTAGCGGGGGCGAGAACTATGGCTACACCTTC. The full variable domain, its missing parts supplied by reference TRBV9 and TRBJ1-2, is DSGVTQTPKHLITATGQRVTLRCSPRSGDLSVYWYQQSLDQGLQFLIQYYNGEERAKGNILERFSAQQFPDLHSELNLSSLELGDSALYFCASSVSGGENYGYTFGSGTRLTVV.

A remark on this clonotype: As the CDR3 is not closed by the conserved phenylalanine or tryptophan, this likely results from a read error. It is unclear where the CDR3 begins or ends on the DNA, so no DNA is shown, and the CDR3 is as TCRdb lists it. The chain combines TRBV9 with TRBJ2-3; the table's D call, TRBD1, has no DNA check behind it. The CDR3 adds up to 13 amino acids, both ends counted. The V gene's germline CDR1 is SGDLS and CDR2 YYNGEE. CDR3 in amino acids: CAEKSGGTSRPNI.

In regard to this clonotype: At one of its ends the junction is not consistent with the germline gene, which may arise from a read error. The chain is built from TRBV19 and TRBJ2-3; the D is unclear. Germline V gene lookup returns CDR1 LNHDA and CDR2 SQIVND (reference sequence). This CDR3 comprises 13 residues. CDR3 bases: TGCGCCAGCAATAGGGATACCACAGATACGCAGTATTTT. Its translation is CASNRDTTDTQYF.

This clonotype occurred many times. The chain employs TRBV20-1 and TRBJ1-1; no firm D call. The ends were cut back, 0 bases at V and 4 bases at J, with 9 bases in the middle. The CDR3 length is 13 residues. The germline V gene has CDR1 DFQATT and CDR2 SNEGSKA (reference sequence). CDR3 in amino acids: CSAREDATTEAFF. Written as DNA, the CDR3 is TGCAGTGCTAGAGAGGATGCAACCACTGAAGCTTTCTTT.

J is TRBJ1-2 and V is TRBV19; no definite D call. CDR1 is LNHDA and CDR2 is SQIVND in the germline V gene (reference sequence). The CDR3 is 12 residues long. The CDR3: CTTPVVGYGYTF. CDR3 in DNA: TGTACCACCCCCGTTGTGGGCTATGGCTACACCTTC. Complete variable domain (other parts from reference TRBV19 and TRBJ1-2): DGGITQSPKYLFRKEGQNVTLSCEQNLNHDAMYWYRQDPGQGLRLIYYSQIVNDFQKGDIAEGYSVSREKKESFPLTVTSAQKNPTAFYLCTTPVVGYGYTFGSGTRLTVV.

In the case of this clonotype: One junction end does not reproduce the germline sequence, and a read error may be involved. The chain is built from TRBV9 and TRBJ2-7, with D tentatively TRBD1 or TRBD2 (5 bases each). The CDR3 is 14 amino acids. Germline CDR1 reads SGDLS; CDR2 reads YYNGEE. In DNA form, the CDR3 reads TGTGCCAGCAGCGCGAACGGGGACGCAGATACGCAGTATTTC. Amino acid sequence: CASSANGDADTQYF. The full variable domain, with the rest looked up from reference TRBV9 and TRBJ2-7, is DSGVTQTPKHLITATGQRVTLRCSPRSGDLSVYWYQQSLDQGLQFLIQYYNGEERAKGNILERFSAQQFPDLHSELNLSSLELGDSALYFCASSANGDADTQYFGPGTRLTVT.

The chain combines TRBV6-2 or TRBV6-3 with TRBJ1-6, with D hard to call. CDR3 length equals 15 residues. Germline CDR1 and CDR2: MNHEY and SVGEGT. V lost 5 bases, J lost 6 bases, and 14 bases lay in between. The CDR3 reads CASSRTRAFNSPLHF. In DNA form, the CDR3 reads TGTGCCAGCAGTAGAACACGGGCTTTTAATTCACCCCTCCACTTT.

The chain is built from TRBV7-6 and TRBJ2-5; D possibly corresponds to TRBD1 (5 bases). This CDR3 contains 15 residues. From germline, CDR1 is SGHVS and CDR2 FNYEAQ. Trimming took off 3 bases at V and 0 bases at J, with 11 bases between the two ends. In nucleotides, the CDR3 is TGTGCCAGCAGCTTGGTGGGGCGCTACCAAGAGACCCAGTACTTC. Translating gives CASSLVGRYQETQYF.

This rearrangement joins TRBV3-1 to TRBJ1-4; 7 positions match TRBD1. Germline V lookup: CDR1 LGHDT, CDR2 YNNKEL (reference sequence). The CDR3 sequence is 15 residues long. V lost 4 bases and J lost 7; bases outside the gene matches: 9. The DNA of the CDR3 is TGTGCCAGCAGCCGGAGTACCCAGGGGGGTGAAAAACTGTTTTTT. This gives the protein CASSRSTQGGEKLFF.

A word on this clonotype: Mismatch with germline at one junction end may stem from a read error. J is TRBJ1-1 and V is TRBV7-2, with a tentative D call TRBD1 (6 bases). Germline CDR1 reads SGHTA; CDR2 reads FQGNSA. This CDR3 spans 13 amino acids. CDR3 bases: TGTGCCAGCAGCAAAGACAGGAAGGCTGACGATGTCTTC. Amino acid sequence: CASSKDRKADDVF. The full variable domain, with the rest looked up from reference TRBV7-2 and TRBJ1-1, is GAGVSQSPSNKVTEKGKDVELRCDPISGHTALYWYRQSLGQGLEFLIYFQGNSAPDKSGLPSDRFSAERTGGSVSTLTIQRTQQEDSAVYLCASSKDRKADDVFGQGTRLTVV.

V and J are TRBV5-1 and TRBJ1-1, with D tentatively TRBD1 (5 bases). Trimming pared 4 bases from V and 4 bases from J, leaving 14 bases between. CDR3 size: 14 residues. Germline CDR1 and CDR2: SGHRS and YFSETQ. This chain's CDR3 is CASSQNSGGTEAFF. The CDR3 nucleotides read TGCGCCAGCAGCCAGAATAGCGGGGGCACTGAAGCTTTCTTT. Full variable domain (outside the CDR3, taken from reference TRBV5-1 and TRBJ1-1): KAGVTQTPRYLIKTRGQQVTLSCSPISGHRSVSWYQQTPGQGLQFLFEYFSETQRNKGNFPGRFSGRQFSNSRSEMNVSTLELGDSALYLCASSQNSGGTEAFFGQGTRLTVV.

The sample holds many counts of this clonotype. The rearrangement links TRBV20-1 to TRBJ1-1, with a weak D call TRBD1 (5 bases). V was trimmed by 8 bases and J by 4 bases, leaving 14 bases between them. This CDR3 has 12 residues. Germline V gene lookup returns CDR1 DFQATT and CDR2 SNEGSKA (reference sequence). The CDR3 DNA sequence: TGCAGTACTTCCAGGGATAGCACTGAAGCTTTCTTT. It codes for CSTSRDSTEAFF.

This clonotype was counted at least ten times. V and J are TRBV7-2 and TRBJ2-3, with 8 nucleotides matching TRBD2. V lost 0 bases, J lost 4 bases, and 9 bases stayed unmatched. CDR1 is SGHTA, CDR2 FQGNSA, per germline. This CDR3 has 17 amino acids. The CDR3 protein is CASSLAPGLGSADTQYF. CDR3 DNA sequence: TGTGCCAGCAGCTTAGCCCCGGGACTAGGGTCTGCAGATACGCAGTATTTT.

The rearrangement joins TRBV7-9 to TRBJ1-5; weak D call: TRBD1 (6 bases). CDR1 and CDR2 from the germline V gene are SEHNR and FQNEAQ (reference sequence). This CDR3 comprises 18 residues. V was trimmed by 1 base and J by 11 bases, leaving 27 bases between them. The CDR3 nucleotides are TGTGCCAGCAGCTTAGGGCGGTCAGGGGTCGGTATGCAAGAGACCCAGCATTTT. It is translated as CASSLGRSGVGMQETQHF.

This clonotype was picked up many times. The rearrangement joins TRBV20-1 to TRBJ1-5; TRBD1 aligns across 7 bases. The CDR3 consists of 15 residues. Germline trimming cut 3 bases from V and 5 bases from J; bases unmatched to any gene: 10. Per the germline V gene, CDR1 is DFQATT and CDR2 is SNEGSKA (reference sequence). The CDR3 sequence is CSARTTGSGDQPQHF. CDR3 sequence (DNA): TGCAGTGCTAGGACGACAGGGTCGGGGGATCAGCCCCAGCATTTT.

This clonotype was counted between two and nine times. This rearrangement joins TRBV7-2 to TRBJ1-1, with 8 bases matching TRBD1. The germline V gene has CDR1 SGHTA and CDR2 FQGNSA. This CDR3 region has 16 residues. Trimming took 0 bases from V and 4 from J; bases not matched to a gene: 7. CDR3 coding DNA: TGTGCCAGCAGCTTAGCACTGGCAGGGGGCATCACTGAAGCTTTCTTT. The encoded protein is CASSLALAGGITEAFF.

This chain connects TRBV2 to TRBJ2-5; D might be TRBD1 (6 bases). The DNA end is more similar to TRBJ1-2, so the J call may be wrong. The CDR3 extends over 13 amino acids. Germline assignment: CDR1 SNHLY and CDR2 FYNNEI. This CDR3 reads CASSLDSIDSYTF. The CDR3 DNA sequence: TGTGCCAGCAGTTTGGACAGTATCGATAGCTACACCTTC.

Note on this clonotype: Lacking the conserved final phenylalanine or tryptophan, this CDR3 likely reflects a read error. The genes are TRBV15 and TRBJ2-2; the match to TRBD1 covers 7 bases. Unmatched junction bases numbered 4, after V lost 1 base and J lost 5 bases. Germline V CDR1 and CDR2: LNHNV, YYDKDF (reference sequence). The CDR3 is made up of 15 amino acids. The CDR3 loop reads CATSRVDRTTGELFI. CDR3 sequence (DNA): TGTGCCACCAGCAGAGTGGACAGGACAACCGGGGAGCTGTTTATT.